These 18 T cell receptor beta chains share one sample of origin, sequenced in a study of blood T cell repertoires in COVID-19. This table comes from immunoSEQ multiplex PCR, and its TCRdb copy is limited to in-frame clones, with some not included. The data contain over 250,000 clones, over 85% of them singletons. Source material: PBMCs or T cells enriched from blood (not recorded which). The receptors were sampled from a man aged 60 to 75 who had recovered from COVID-19.

The chain carries TRBV7-6 and TRBJ2-3, with a tentative D call TRBD2 (5 bases). The V gene lost 0 bases and the J gene lost 4 bases, with 14 bases spanning the gap. CDR1 and CDR2 from the germline V gene are SGHVS and FNYEAQ. CDR3 length: 16 amino acids. The CDR3 sequence is CASSLALEGLPDTQYF. The CDR3 DNA reads TGTGCCAGCAGCTTAGCGCTGGAAGGACTGCCAGATACGCAGTATTTT.

The rearrangement joins TRBV10-1 to TRBJ2-1; D perhaps matches TRBD1 (8 bases). Germline CDR1 reads WNHNN; CDR2 reads SYGVQD (reference sequence). Trimming took 6 bases from V and 6 from J, leaving 15 bases between them. The length of the CDR3 is 14 residues. The CDR3: CASSPNRGGNEQFF. CDR3 in DNA: TGCGCCAGCAGCCCAAACAGGGGGGGCAATGAGCAGTTCTTC.

The V gene is TRBV29-1, the J gene TRBJ2-1; 8 positions match TRBD2. Per germline, CDR1 SQVTM and CDR2 ANQGSEA. The CDR3 contains 15 residues. Trimming removed 4 bases from V and 4 bases from J; junction bases left unmatched: 9. CDR3 sequence: CSVGGLVKNYNEQFF. The CDR3 bases are TGCAGCGTTGGGGGACTAGTGAAAAATTACAATGAGCAGTTCTTC.

The chain carries TRBV7-6 and TRBJ1-5, with D unclear. The germline V gene has CDR1 SGHVS and CDR2 FNYEAQ. Trimming removed 1 base from V and 1 base from J, with 8 bases in between. CDR3 length: 15 residues. CDR3 in amino acids: CASSLVDGSNQPQHF. In nucleotides, the CDR3 is TGTGCCAGCAGCTTAGTTGACGGGAGCAATCAGCCCCAGCATTTT. Variable domain in full (rest from reference TRBV7-6 and TRBJ1-5): GAGVSQSPRYKVTKRGQDVALRCDPISGHVSLYWYRQALGQGPEFLTYFNYEAQQDKSGLPNDRFSAERPEGSISTLTIQRTEQRDSAMYRCASSLVDGSNQPQHFGDGTRLSIL.

The genes are TRBV6-5 and TRBJ1-2; D unclear. The length of the CDR3 is 14 residues. With 8 bases removed from V and 2 bases from J, the gap between germline ends came to 15 bases. Looked up from germline, CDR1 is MNHEY and CDR2 is SVGAGI. The CDR3 DNA sequence: TGTGCCAGCTACAACACCGGGAGAAACTATGGCTACACCTTC. Translated: CASYNTGRNYGYTF.

The J gene is TRBJ2-2, the V gene TRBV11-2; D is perhaps TRBD1 (5 bases). The germline V gene encodes CDR1 SGHAT and CDR2 FQNNGV. The CDR3 sequence is 15 residues long. V lost 3 bases and J lost 7, with 15 bases in between. The CDR3 sequence: CASSFQGTYGGELFF. CDR3 in DNA: TGTGCCAGCAGCTTCCAGGGAACGTATGGCGGGGAGCTGTTTTTT.

This chain uses TRBV5-1 with TRBJ1-2; possibly TRBD1 for D (5 bases). CDR1 and CDR2 (germline): SGHRS, YFSETQ. V was shortened by 2 bases and J by 8 bases, with 13 bases between the two germline ends. The CDR3 consists of 13 residues. The CDR3 DNA reads TGCGCCAGCAGCTTAGGGGAAAATAGAGGCTACACCTTC. Its translation: CASSLGENRGYTF.

The chain joins TRBV24-1 to TRBJ2-1; TRBD2 matches 12 bases. The CDR3 totals 22 residues. Germline assignment: CDR1 KGHDR and CDR2 SFDVKD. With V trimmed by 4 bases and J by 2 bases, 20 bases remained unmatched. The CDR3: CATSDHAETKLAGGNPYNEQFF. The DNA of the CDR3 is TGTGCCACCAGTGACCACGCCGAAACCAAACTAGCGGGGGGCAACCCCTACAATGAGCAGTTCTTC.

This chain connects TRBV7-9 to TRBJ2-5; 8 bases map to TRBD2. Germline values: CDR1 SEHNR, CDR2 FQNEAQ (reference sequence). The ends lost 5 bases at V and 0 bases at J; junction bases unmatched: 5. This CDR3 has 15 amino acids. This CDR3 is CASSPLSGDQETQYF. DNA of the CDR3: TGTGCCAGCAGCCCCCTTAGCGGGGACCAAGAGACCCAGTACTTC.

This chain connects TRBV2 to TRBJ1-1, with 11 bases identical to TRBD1. The V gene end was trimmed by 5 bases and the J gene end by 1 base; junction bases not matched to a gene: 6. There are 16 residues in the CDR3. The germline V gene encodes CDR1 SNHLY and CDR2 FYNNEI. Here the CDR3 DNA reads TGTGCCAGCAGTAATACCGGGACAGGGGGGAACACTGAAGCTTTCTTT. Translation: CASSNTGTGGNTEAFF.

The J gene is TRBJ1-5, the V gene TRBV4-2; TRBD1 matches 8 bases. Germline V lookup: CDR1 LGHNA, CDR2 YNFKEQ. The CDR3 has 15 residues. V was pared by 6 bases and J by 2 bases, with 6 bases of the junction left unmatched. CDR3 coding DNA: TGTGCCAGCAGTTCCCCGGGACAGGGCAATCAGCCCCAGCATTTT. Its translation: CASSSPGQGNQPQHF.

This chain links TRBV24-1 with TRBJ2-4; 12 bases are a match to TRBD1. V dropped 3 bases and J dropped 8; count of bases not matched to a gene: 4. CDR1 is KGHDR, CDR2 SFDVKD, per germline. This CDR3 is 15 amino acids long. In nucleotides, the CDR3 is TGTGCCACCAGTGATGCGGGACAGGGGGCGGACATTCAGTACTTC. This sequence encodes CATSDAGQGADIQYF.

The rearrangement links TRBV5-1 to TRBJ2-1; 14 bases are a match to TRBD2. The germline CDR1 and CDR2 sequences are SGHRS and YFSETQ. J gave up 4 bases and V 4 bases, and 10 bases lay outside the gene matches. The CDR3 has 18 amino acids. Here the CDR3 DNA reads TGCGCCAGCAGCCAAGGCGGGGGACTAGCGGGGGTGTACAATGAGCAGTTCTTC. Translating gives CASSQGGGLAGVYNEQFF.

The chain carries TRBV12-5 and TRBJ2-7; no clear D. There are 12 residues in the CDR3. From germline, CDR1 is LGHNT and CDR2 FRNRAP. V shed 7 bases and J shed 2 bases, with 9 bases lying between them. CDR3 residues: CASAGSTYEQYF. CDR3 in DNA: TGTGCTAGTGCCGGTTCGACCTACGAGCAGTACTTC.

V usage is TRBV9 and J usage is TRBJ1-5; a weak D match, TRBD1 (5 bases). Germline V gene lookup returns CDR1 SGDLS and CDR2 YYNGEE. The V end lost 4 bases, the J end lost 5 bases, and 16 bases lay between the germline ends. This CDR3 comprises 15 residues. CDR3: CASSSGGASYQPQHF. CDR3 sequence (DNA): TGTGCCAGCAGCTCGGGCGGGGCTAGTTATCAGCCCCAGCATTTT.

Concerning this clone: One end of the junction varies from germline; a read error may be responsible. This sequence joins TRBV7-2 and TRBJ2-1, with TRBD2 matching over 10 bases. The CDR3 is made up of 15 amino acids. Germline V CDR1 and CDR2: SGHTA, FQGNSA. The CDR3 DNA sequence: TGTGCCAGCAGCTTAAGGCTAGCGGGAGATAATGGGCAGTTCTTC. Translating gives CASSLRLAGDNGQFF. Combining the CDR3 with reference TRBV7-2 and TRBJ2-1 gives the whole variable domain GAGVSQSPSNKVTEKGKDVELRCDPISGHTALYWYRQSLGQGLEFLIYFQGNSAPDKSGLPSDRFSAERTGGSVSTLTIQRTQQEDSAVYLCASSLRLAGDNGQFFGPGTRLTVL.

The rearrangement uses TRBV14 and TRBJ1-4; D gene unclear. The V end lost 4 bases, the J end lost 2 bases, and 23 bases lay between the germline ends. CDR1 and CDR2 (germline): SGHDN, FVKESK. CDR3 length: 19 residues. This CDR3 is CASSRRLGGYPLTNEKLFF. Written as DNA, the CDR3 is TGTGCCAGCAGCCGAAGGTTAGGCGGATATCCATTGACTAATGAAAAACTGTTTTTT.

The rearrangement links TRBV3-1 (or the pseudogene TRBV3-2) to TRBJ2-1; no reliable D call. The germline V and J ends were trimmed by 5 bases and 15 bases, with 20 bases remaining between them. Germline V gene data show CDR1 as LGHDT and CDR2 as YNNKEL (reference sequence). The CDR3 loop spans 13 amino acids. DNA of the CDR3: TGTGCCAGCAGCTCAGATTACTTTGGCGGCCTGTTCTTC. Residues: CASSSDYFGGLFF.